The 32 T cell receptor beta chains given below trace back to one sample, sequenced in a study of shared clonotypes between healthy human individuals. Clones were read by immunoSEQ multiplex PCR, and TCRdb kept only the in-frame ones, dropping some. The table has 950,000 to 1,100,000 clones, 75% to 80% seen once. Input material: memory CD4+ T cells from PBMCs. Described subset: CD45RA-negative fraction. All receptors come from a man aged 18-30 years in good health. Some clones in this sample may be carry-over from other donors' samples.

Comment on this clone: Other DNA sequences in the same sample also yield this CDR3. The rearrangement links TRBV27 to TRBJ1-5; 7 nucleotides align to TRBD1. The junction had 4 bases not matched to a gene; V was cut back by 3 bases and J by 5 bases. This CDR3 comprises 14 residues. Germline CDR1 reads MNHEY; CDR2 reads SMNVEV (reference sequence). For the CDR3, the DNA is TGTGCCAGCAGTTTTCGCAGGGGGGATCAGCCCCAGCATTTT. Translating it yields CASSFRRGDQPQHF.

The chain combines TRBV5-1 with TRBJ2-2, with 9 bases aligning to TRBD2. The CDR3 runs 15 residues. Germline V CDR1 and CDR2: SGHRS, YFSETQ. V shed 5 bases, J shed 5 bases, and the junction held 7 bases outside the gene matches. As DNA, the CDR3 is TGCGCCAGCAGTCCGGCGGGACTAGCTACCGGGGAGCTGTTTTTT. This codes for CASSPAGLATGELFF.

This chain connects TRBV5-8 to TRBJ2-3; possible D gene TRBD1, 6 bases. The CDR3 is made up of 13 amino acids. The germline V gene encodes CDR1 SGHTS and CDR2 YDEGEE. With 4 bases removed from V and 2 bases from J, the gap between germline ends came to 8 bases. As DNA, the CDR3 is TGTGCCAGCAGCCGGGACATCACAGATACGCAGTATTTT. Protein product: CASSRDITDTQYF.

This sequence joins TRBV7-9 and TRBJ2-1; either TRBD1 or TRBD2 may supply D (6 bases each). The CDR3 contains 18 residues. CDR1 SEHNR and CDR2 FQNEAQ come from the germline V gene (reference sequence). Trimming removed 5 bases from V and 10 bases from J, with 30 bases in between. CDR3 sequence reads: CASSLRIGIGGGQQEQFF. CDR3 DNA: TGTGCCAGCAGCCTAAGGATTGGGATAGGAGGGGGTCAACAGGAGCAGTTCTTC.

The gene calls are TRBV7-2 and TRBJ1-2, with TRBD1 identical over 10 bases. The CDR3 runs to 17 residues. Germline CDR1 reads SGHTA; CDR2 reads FQGNSA. The V gene end was trimmed by 5 bases and the J gene end by 0 bases; junction bases not matched to a gene: 9. The CDR3 region is CASSPTGGAGPNYGYTF. The CDR3 DNA is TGTGCCAGCAGCCCGACAGGGGGCGCAGGCCCTAACTATGGCTACACCTTC.

This rearrangement joins TRBV18 to TRBJ2-3; D gene uncertain. The germline V gene has CDR1 KGHSH and CDR2 LQKENI. This CDR3 spans 12 amino acids. Trimming pared 6 bases from V and 5 bases from J, leaving 9 bases between. CDR3 DNA: TGTGCCAGCTCCCCGATCGAAGATACGCAGTATTTT. Translation: CASSPIEDTQYF.

For this clone: A much larger clone lies a single base off, so this may be a read error. The gene calls are TRBV6-5 and TRBJ2-7; D possibly corresponds to TRBD1 (5 bases). The V end lost 2 bases, the J end lost 0 bases, and 11 bases lay between the germline ends. Germline-derived CDR1 and CDR2 are MNHEY and SVGAGI. This CDR3 spans 15 amino acids. The CDR3 region has the DNA TGTGCCAGCAGTTACCCCCAGGGTTACTCCTACGAGCAGTACTTC. Its protein product is CASSYPQGYSYEQYF.

The V gene is TRBV5-1, the J gene TRBJ2-7, with D tentatively TRBD2 (6 bases). Trimming pared 4 bases from V and 7 bases from J, leaving 18 bases between. This CDR3 spans 14 amino acids. Per germline, CDR1 SGHRS and CDR2 YFSETQ. CDR3 region: CASSPSGLVGEQYF. CDR3 DNA sequence: TGCGCCAGCAGCCCAAGCGGGCTGGTCGGAGAGCAGTACTTC.

The table lists this clone with a few counts. The chain links TRBV4-1 to TRBJ1-5; TRBD1 is a possible D gene (6 bases). The germline gives CDR1 MGHRA, CDR2 YSYEKL. V was clipped by 1 base and J by 4 bases, with 11 bases between them. The CDR3 length is 15 residues. CDR3 nucleotide sequence: TGCGCCAGCAGCCAAGCTTGGACAGAAAATCAGCCCCAGCATTTT. As protein: CASSQAWTENQPQHF.

V and J are TRBV27 and TRBJ1-3; possible D gene TRBD1, 5 bases. V was pared by 5 bases and J by 0 bases, with 11 bases between. The CDR3 contains 15 residues. CDR1 and CDR2 (germline): MNHEY, SMNVEV (reference sequence). CDR3 sequence: CASSRGNPSGNTIYF. In DNA form, the CDR3 reads TGTGCCAGCAGTCGGGGGAACCCCTCTGGAAACACCATATATTTT.

Details on this clone: A single base separates this from a much larger clone, so it may be a read error. The sample holds other DNA sequences that translate to the same CDR3. The chain uses TRBV5-7 and TRBJ1-5, with 9 positions matching TRBD1. TRBV5-7 is treated as an ORF (open reading frame) with a function not yet certain. This CDR3 has 15 residues. V was pared by 0 bases and J by 7 bases, with 5 bases of the junction left unmatched. DNA of the CDR3: TGTGCCAGCAGCTTGGCATTACAGGGGGCCCAGCCCCAGCATTTT. Amino acid sequence: CASSLALQGAQPQHF.

This chain joins TRBV9 and TRBJ2-7; 9 bases line up with TRBD2. J lost 3 bases, V lost 2 bases, and 6 bases had no gene match. The CDR3 is made up of 15 amino acids. Germline values: CDR1 SGDLS, CDR2 YYNGEE. The CDR3 sequence: CASSVGLATNYEQYF. The DNA for the CDR3 is TGTGCCAGCAGCGTGGGACTAGCAACGAACTACGAGCAGTACTTC.

This clone was recorded a few times. The J gene is TRBJ1-5, the V gene TRBV27, with D perhaps matching TRBD1 (5 bases). The CDR3 is 16 residues long. Germline V gene data show CDR1 as MNHEY and CDR2 as SMNVEV (reference sequence). V lost 2 bases and J 0 bases, leaving 11 bases between the germline ends. The CDR3 DNA follows: TGTGCCAGCAGTTTAGGGGGTTTGTATAGCAATCAGCCCCAGCATTTT. Protein sequence: CASSLGGLYSNQPQHF.

The chain carries TRBV6-5 and TRBJ2-5; the D gene is possibly TRBD2 (5 bases). The germline gives CDR1 MNHEY, CDR2 SVGAGI. The CDR3 sequence is 15 residues long. V was clipped by 0 bases and J by 5 bases, with 13 bases between them. DNA for the CDR3: TGTGCCAGCAGTTACTCGGGCCTGGGAGCGGAGACCCAGTACTTC. As protein: CASSYSGLGAETQYF.

The chain carries TRBV5-1 and TRBJ2-2; the D gene is possibly TRBD2 (6 bases). The CDR3 extends over 15 amino acids. Germline lookup yields CDR1 SGHRS and CDR2 YFSETQ. The V and J ends lost 0 bases and 4 bases respectively, with 10 bases between them. The CDR3 DNA reads as TGCGCCAGCAGCTTGGGGCGGGGCTCCACCGGGGAGCTGTTTTTT. It yields the protein CASSLGRGSTGELFF.

In its sample, this clone was seen once. The chain joins TRBV5-1 to TRBJ1-1; 7 nucleotides line up with TRBD1. Germline CDR1 reads SGHRS; CDR2 reads YFSETQ. The CDR3 loop spans 14 amino acids. Trimming cost V 2 bases and J 3 bases; bases outside gene matches: 4. CDR3 coding DNA: TGCGCCAGCAGCTTTGGTGACAGGGACACTGAAGCTTTCTTT. Residues: CASSFGDRDTEAFF.

This clone came up a few times. The chain joins TRBV30 to TRBJ2-2; the match to TRBD1 covers 7 bases. This CDR3 is 15 amino acids long. Germline loops: CDR1 GTSNPN, CDR2 SVGIG (reference sequence). Trimming took 6 bases from V and 2 from J; bases not matched to a gene: 9. The CDR3 nucleotides read TGTGCCTGTCCTAGGAAGGGGGCAAACACCGGGGAGCTGTTTTTT. Translated, it gives CACPRKGANTGELFF.

This chain uses TRBV2 with TRBJ2-3; 9 bases are a match to TRBD2. With 5 bases clipped from V and 4 bases from J, the junction kept 7 bases outside the gene matches. CDR1 is SNHLY and CDR2 is FYNNEI in the germline V gene. There are 15 residues in the CDR3. This CDR3 is CASSYSGSGADTQYF. In DNA, the CDR3 is TGTGCCAGCAGTTATAGCGGGAGTGGAGCAGATACGCAGTATTTT. Based on the CDR3 plus reference TRBV2 and TRBJ2-3, the full variable domain is EPEVTQTPSHQVTQMGQEVILRCVPISNHLYFYWYRQILGQKVEFLVSFYNNEISEKSEIFDDQFSVERPDGSNFTLKIRSTKLEDSAMYFCASSYSGSGADTQYFGPGTRLTVL.

The sample holds a few counts of this clone. V is TRBV25-1 and J is TRBJ2-5, with D tentatively TRBD2 (6 bases). Germline V gene sequence: CDR1 MGHDK, CDR2 SYGVNS. CDR3 size: 12 residues. The V and J ends lost 6 bases and 7 bases respectively, with 12 bases between them. In DNA form, the CDR3 reads TGTGCCAGCAGAGAGGTGGGGGGGACCCAGTACTTC. It specifies CASREVGGTQYF. The variable domain in full, with the rest retrieved from reference TRBV25-1 and TRBJ2-5, is EADIYQTPRYLVIGTGKKITLECSQTMGHDKMYWYQQDPGMELHLIHYSYGVNSTEKGDLSSESTVSRIRTEHFPLTLESARPSHTSQYLCASREVGGTQYFGPGTRLLVL.

This chain uses TRBV6-5 with TRBJ2-5; perhaps TRBD1 as D (5 bases). With 4 bases removed from V and 5 bases from J, the gap between germline ends came to 11 bases. Germline CDR1 and CDR2: MNHEY and SVGAGI. The CDR3 consists of 13 residues. CDR3 sequence reads: CASSSGILETQYF. In DNA, the CDR3 is TGTGCCAGCAGTTCAGGGATATTGGAGACCCAGTACTTC.

The chain recombines TRBV29-1 with TRBJ1-1, with D possibly TRBD1 on 5 matching bases. Deletions cut 7 bases from V and 7 bases from J, with 10 bases between. Germline V lookup: CDR1 SQVTM, CDR2 ANQGSEA. CDR3 length: 10 amino acids. DNA of the CDR3: TGCAGCGCCGGGACCGTTGAAGCTTTCTTT. Translating gives CSAGTVEAFF.

The V gene is TRBV5-6, the J gene TRBJ2-7, with TRBD1 matching over 9 bases. With V trimmed by 3 bases and J by 6 bases, 7 bases remained unmatched. The CDR3 extends over 14 amino acids. Germline V gene data show CDR1 as SGHDT and CDR2 as YYEEEE. CDR3 DNA: TGTGCCAGCAGCTACCGGGACAGGGCGGCCGAGCAGTACTTC. This translates into CASSYRDRAAEQYF.

This chain joins TRBV2 and TRBJ1-1; unclear D gene. The germline CDR1 and CDR2 sequences are SNHLY and FYNNEI. The CDR3 has 13 amino acids. V shed 8 bases and J shed 11 bases, with 21 bases lying between them. This CDR3 reads CASGNTAAGEAFF. Here the CDR3 DNA reads TGTGCCAGCGGAAATACAGCTGCGGGTGAGGCTTTCTTT.

V gene TRBV30 combines with J gene TRBJ2-7, with 8 positions matching TRBD2. Germline CDR1 GTSNPN, CDR2 SVGIG (reference sequence). The length of the CDR3 is 14 residues. V dropped 2 bases and J dropped 6; count of bases not matched to a gene: 9. This CDR3 reads CAWSPSGGSGEQYF. The CDR3 bases are TGTGCCTGGAGTCCCTCGGGGGGGTCGGGCGAGCAGTACTTC.

This chain uses TRBV5-6 with TRBJ1-1; D is unresolved. V gave up 6 bases and J gave up 8 bases, with 14 bases separating them. The CDR3 is 12 residues long. Germline-derived CDR1 and CDR2 are SGHDT and YYEEEE. The CDR3 spells CASTRTDLEAFF. The CDR3 bases are TGTGCCAGCACCCGGACCGATCTCGAAGCTTTCTTT.

The chain carries TRBV5-1 and TRBJ1-2, with 9 bases that match TRBD1. V was pared by 4 bases and J by 6 bases, with 7 bases of the junction left unmatched. Germline V CDR1 and CDR2: SGHRS, YFSETQ. This CDR3 is 14 amino acids long. CDR3 sequence (DNA): TGCGCCAGCAGCCAAAATACAGGGGGCCATGGCTACACCTTC. This codes for CASSQNTGGHGYTF.

This clone came up many times. Other nucleotide sequences from this sample produce the same CDR3. The rearrangement uses TRBV5-1 and TRBJ2-7, with TRBD1 matching over 7 bases. CDR1 SGHRS and CDR2 YFSETQ come from the germline V gene. This CDR3 contains 14 residues. Losses at the gene ends were 3 bases for V and 0 bases for J; bases not matched to a gene: 3. CDR3 nucleotides: TGCGCCAGCAGCTGGGGGACAGACTCCTACGAGCAGTACTTC. Translated, it gives CASSWGTDSYEQYF.

This chain uses TRBV7-2 with TRBJ2-7; D call uncertain. The CDR3 covers 16 residues. V was cut by 1 base and J by 1 base, with 14 bases left in between. The V gene's germline CDR1 is SGHTA and CDR2 FQGNSA. The CDR3 region is CASSLGAAVRSYEQYF. Written as DNA, the CDR3 is TGTGCCAGCAGCTTAGGTGCGGCGGTCAGATCCTACGAGCAGTACTTC.

As concerns this clone: The germline gene is not matched at one end of the junction; a read error may be the cause. V is TRBV7-3 and J is TRBJ2-3, with 10 bases aligning to TRBD2. Germline V CDR1 and CDR2: SGHTA, FQGTGA. CDR3 length: 14 residues. CDR3 in amino acids: CASSIERGSGRQSF. Here the CDR3 DNA reads TGTGCCAGCAGCATTGAGAGAGGTAGCGGGAGGCAATCCTTT.

This clone was recorded a few times. This chain uses TRBV23-1 with TRBJ2-7; 10 bases are a match to TRBD1. TRBV23-1 carries the ORF label, with uncertain function. The CDR3 has 15 amino acids. Unmatched junction bases numbered 8, after V lost 4 bases and J lost 5 bases. The CDR3 reads CASSLETGGPDEQYF. The CDR3 region has the DNA TGCGCCAGCAGTCTGGAGACAGGGGGCCCCGACGAGCAGTACTTC.

This clone was detected a few times. This chain links TRBV28 with TRBJ2-5; D tentatively fits TRBD1 or TRBD2 (6 bases each). The tail of the sequence fits TRBJ2-7 better, so the J call may be wrong. This CDR3 contains 15 residues. The V gene's germline CDR1 is MDHEN and CDR2 SYDVKM. Here the CDR3 reads CASTPIPRGVSEQYF. For the CDR3, the DNA is TGTGCCAGCACCCCGATTCCGAGGGGGGTTTCCGAGCAGTACTTC.

This clone was seen once. The J gene is TRBJ2-3, the V gene TRBV28, with 14 bases aligning to TRBD2. The CDR3 extends over 16 amino acids. Germline lookup yields CDR1 MDHEN and CDR2 SYDVKM. J lost 4 bases, V lost 6 bases, and 6 bases had no gene match. The CDR3 DNA sequence: TGTGCCAGCAGCCTCGGGACTAGCGGGAGCGCAGATACGCAGTATTTT. Protein sequence: CASSLGTSGSADTQYF.